The 19 T cell receptor beta chains in this list originate from one sample, sequenced in a study of blood T cell repertoires in COVID-19. Repertoires were generated with immunoSEQ multiplex PCR, while TCRdb's copy carries only in-frame clones and drops some. The data show about 160,000 clones, around 74% seen once. Sequencing used peripheral blood. All receptors derive from a man between 65 and 85 years old with acute or convalescent COVID-19.

In its sample, this clone was seen a few times. The chain has TRBV5-4 and TRBJ2-7; no clear D gene. Germline V gene sequence: CDR1 SGHNT, CDR2 YYREEE (reference sequence). V gave up 3 bases and J gave up 4 bases, with 8 bases separating them. The CDR3 consists of 12 residues. CDR3 DNA sequence: TGTGCCAGCAGCTCTACAGCTTACGAGCAGTACTTC. Its protein is CASSSTAYEQYF.

The chain has TRBV10-3 and TRBJ2-1, with 9 nucleotides matching TRBD1. CDR3 size: 14 residues. Per germline, CDR1 ENHRY and CDR2 SYGVKD. V trimming: 6 bases; J trimming: 5 bases; junction bases outside the gene matches: 5. The CDR3 coding sequence is TGTGCCATCAGAGAGACAGGGGGTAACAATGAGCAGTTCTTC. Amino acid sequence: CAIRETGGNNEQFF.

This clone was counted between two and nine times. The rearrangement links TRBV12-3 or TRBV12-4 to TRBJ1-2; 8 nucleotides match TRBD1. The CDR3 runs to 13 residues. V dropped 5 bases and J dropped 10; count of bases not matched to a gene: 9. The CDR3 reads CASSLTGQGHYTF. The CDR3 DNA reads TGTGCCAGCAGTCTTACCGGACAGGGCCACTACACCTTC.

The V gene is TRBV6-5, the J gene TRBJ1-5; 8 bases agree with TRBD1. The germline V gene has CDR1 MNHEY and CDR2 SVGAGI. CDR3 length: 11 amino acids. V trimming: 6 bases; J trimming: 14 bases; junction bases outside the gene matches: 6. The CDR3 protein is CASRGTGVKHF. The CDR3 DNA is TGTGCCAGCAGGGGGACAGGAGTCAAGCATTTT.

This CDR3 is CATSRVEGYGYTF. CDR3 DNA sequence: TGTGCCACCAGCAGAGTCGAGGGCTATGGCTACACCTTC. The J gene is TRBJ1-2, the V gene TRBV15; no firm D call. The V gene's germline CDR1 is LNHNV and CDR2 YYDKDF (reference sequence). The CDR3 contains 13 residues. Trimming stripped 1 base from V and 4 bases from J, with 7 bases between.

The table lists this clone with a few counts. The J gene is TRBJ1-2, the V gene TRBV2; D remains ambiguous. The CDR3 loop spans 13 amino acids. V lost 3 bases and J lost 8, with 13 bases in between. CDR1 and CDR2 from the germline V gene are SNHLY and FYNNEI. The CDR3 region is CASSDNPTGGYTF. In DNA form, the CDR3 reads TGTGCCAGCAGTGATAACCCGACGGGAGGCTACACCTTC. The complete variable domain, with remaining parts taken from reference TRBV2 and TRBJ1-2, reads EPEVTQTPSHQVTQMGQEVILRCVPISNHLYFYWYRQILGQKVEFLVSFYNNEISEKSEIFDDQFSVERPDGSNFTLKIRSTKLEDSAMYFCASSDNPTGGYTFGSGTRLTVV.

J is TRBJ1-4 and V is TRBV19, with 9 bases aligning to TRBD1. The CDR3 contains 17 residues. The germline V gene encodes CDR1 LNHDA and CDR2 SQIVND (reference sequence). With V trimmed by 7 bases and J by 3 bases, 12 bases remained unmatched. The CDR3 is CASIGNRGPVSNEKLFF. The CDR3 DNA is TGTGCCAGTATAGGCAACAGGGGGCCGGTATCTAATGAAAAACTGTTTTTT.

The V and J genes are TRBV7-9 and TRBJ1-5, with 7 bases identical to TRBD1. Trimming took 1 base from V and 0 from J; bases not matched to a gene: 3. Germline V CDR1 and CDR2: SEHNR, FQNEAQ (reference sequence). This CDR3 has 16 amino acids. The CDR3: CASSLEGAYSNQPQHF. For the CDR3, the DNA is TGTGCCAGCAGCTTAGAGGGGGCATATAGCAATCAGCCCCAGCATTTT.

This chain links TRBV7-2 with TRBJ2-3; TRBD2 aligns across 12 bases. V shed 5 bases, J shed 0 bases, and the junction held 3 bases outside the gene matches. CDR1 and CDR2 (germline): SGHTA, FQGNSA. This CDR3 region has 16 residues. The DNA for the CDR3 is TGTGCCAGCAGCAAAGGGACTAGCGGGAGCACAGATACGCAGTATTTT. Amino acid sequence: CASSKGTSGSTDTQYF.

This chain uses TRBV19 with TRBJ1-3, with a weak D call TRBD1 (5 bases). This CDR3 spans 13 amino acids. Germline assignment: CDR1 LNHDA and CDR2 SQIVND (reference sequence). V gave up 7 bases and J gave up 0 bases, with 7 bases separating them. The CDR3 loop reads CASTGLSGNTIYF. DNA of the CDR3: TGTGCCAGTACAGGGCTCTCTGGAAACACCATATATTTT.

CDR3 amino acids: CASSFQAGTYNEQFF. DNA of the CDR3: TGCGCCAGCAGCTTCCAAGCCGGGACTTACAATGAGCAGTTCTTC. The genes are TRBV5-1 and TRBJ2-1; tentative D call: TRBD2 (6 bases). Looked up from germline, CDR1 is SGHRS and CDR2 is YFSETQ. Trimming cost V 2 bases and J 4 bases, with 13 bases left between them. The CDR3 is 15 residues long. The complete variable domain, with remaining parts taken from reference TRBV5-1 and TRBJ2-1, reads KAGVTQTPRYLIKTRGQQVTLSCSPISGHRSVSWYQQTPGQGLQFLFEYFSETQRNKGNFPGRFSGRQFSNSRSEMNVSTLELGDSALYLCASSFQAGTYNEQFFGPGTRLTVL.

The chain links TRBV5-1 to TRBJ1-1; 10 bases fit TRBD1. CDR1 and CDR2 (germline): SGHRS, YFSETQ. V dropped 9 bases and J dropped 6; count of bases not matched to a gene: 17. This CDR3 is 16 amino acids long. CDR3 loop: CATRRGGTGDSAEAFF. The CDR3, as DNA: TGCGCCACCCGGCGGGGGGGGACAGGGGATAGTGCTGAAGCTTTCTTT. Drawing the rest from reference TRBV5-1 and TRBJ1-1, the complete variable domain is KAGVTQTPRYLIKTRGQQVTLSCSPISGHRSVSWYQQTPGQGLQFLFEYFSETQRNKGNFPGRFSGRQFSNSRSEMNVSTLELGDSALYLCATRRGGTGDSAEAFFGQGTRLTVV.

This chain's CDR3 is CASKQATSGDTNTGELFF. Written as DNA, the CDR3 is TGCGCCAGCAAGCAAGCCACTTCAGGGGACACGAACACCGGGGAGCTGTTTTTT. The chain is built from TRBV5-1 and TRBJ2-2, with D perhaps TRBD1 (6 bases). The ends were cut back, 6 bases at V and 0 bases at J, with 21 bases in the middle. CDR3 length: 18 residues. Looked up from germline, CDR1 is SGHRS and CDR2 is YFSETQ.

This rearrangement joins TRBV18 to TRBJ1-6; TRBD1 is a possible D gene (6 bases). The V end was cut by 3 bases, the J end by 8 bases, with 11 bases between. The length of the CDR3 is 14 residues. Germline V lookup: CDR1 KGHSH, CDR2 LQKENI. Written as DNA, the CDR3 is TGTGCCAGCTCACCGGGGGGGCGCGATTCACCCCTCCACTTT. It yields the protein CASSPGGRDSPLHF. Using reference TRBV18 and TRBJ1-6 for the parts outside the CDR3, the full variable domain is NAGVMQNPRHLVRRRGQEARLRCSPMKGHSHVYWYRQLPEEGLKFMVYLQKENIIDESGMPKERFSAEFPKEGPSILRIQQVVRGDSAAYFCASSPGGRDSPLHFGNGTRLTVT.

The chain joins TRBV2 to TRBJ1-1; TRBD1 matches 10 bases. The CDR3 is made up of 16 amino acids. The V and J ends lost 0 bases and 1 base, in that order; junction bases with no gene match: 2. From germline, CDR1 is SNHLY and CDR2 FYNNEI. In nucleotides, the CDR3 is TGTGCCAGCAGTGAAGCCGGGGACAGGGGGAACACTGAAGCTTTCTTT. Protein: CASSEAGDRGNTEAFF.

The chain carries TRBV5-6 and TRBJ2-3; 12 positions match TRBD2. With V trimmed by 0 bases and J by 1 base, 0 bases remained unmatched. Germline loops: CDR1 SGHDT, CDR2 YYEEEE. The CDR3 is 16 residues long. The CDR3 coding sequence is TGTGCCAGCAGCTTGGGACTAGCGGGGGGCACAGATACGCAGTATTTT. It codes for CASSLGLAGGTDTQYF.

The V call is TRBV6-4, the J call TRBJ1-1; maybe TRBD1 (5 bases). V was clipped by 0 bases and J by 5 bases, with 19 bases between them. CDR1 is MRHNA and CDR2 is SNTAGT in the germline V gene. The length of the CDR3 is 17 residues. CDR3 in amino acids: CASSDSPAGGVGTEAFF. The CDR3 nucleotides are TGTGCCAGCAGTGACTCGCCGGCCGGGGGAGTAGGGACTGAAGCTTTCTTT.

The chain combines TRBV5-4 with TRBJ2-4, with TRBD2 as a possible D gene (6 bases). Trimming took 5 bases from V and 7 from J, leaving 16 bases between them. The CDR3 sequence is 14 residues long. CDR1 is SGHNT and CDR2 is YYREEE in the germline V gene (reference sequence). The CDR3 protein is CASRMGGGTNIQYF. In DNA form, the CDR3 reads TGTGCCAGCAGAATGGGAGGTGGGACTAACATTCAGTACTTC.

The chain employs TRBV6-1 and TRBJ2-5; 7 bases match TRBD1. CDR1 and CDR2 from the germline V gene are MNHNS and SASEGT. The CDR3 contains 13 residues. The trim removed 7 bases at V and 5 bases at J, leaving 7 bases unmatched. CDR3 sequence: CASKLTGSETQYF. CDR3 bases: TGTGCCAGCAAGCTGACAGGGTCGGAGACCCAGTACTTC.